The present T cell receptor (beta chain) was sequenced within a study of blood T cell repertoires in COVID-19. Study details: Samples came from the United States, Italy and Spain, spanning acute and convalescent COVID-19.

All enrollees were about 18 to 89 years old and from approximately 25 US areas. V lost 5 bases to trimming and J lost 3 bases; unmatched junction nucleotides: 12. Germline V gene data show CDR1 as MNHEY and CDR2 as SVGEGT. This CDR3 spans 17 amino acids. Only in-frame clones appear in the TCRdb table, and some are missing; sequencing was by immunoSEQ multiplex PCR. The table lists 120,000 to 150,000 clones, 84% of them singletons, with approximately 5.7% in the top ten. What was sequenced was PBMCs or T cells enriched from blood (not recorded which). This receptor was obtained from a woman in her 50s who had been exposed to COVID-19. This sequence joins TRBV6-2 or TRBV6-3 and TRBJ1-5; 8 positions agree with TRBD1. The CDR3 reads CASSALPQGALNQPQHF. CDR3 DNA: TGTGCCAGCAGTGCTCTTCCCCAGGGGGCCCTCAATCAGCCCCAGCATTTT.